This T cell receptor beta chain stems from a study of blood T cell repertoires in COVID-19. Study-wide context: Whether acute or convalescent, the COVID-19 samples came from the United States, Italy and Spain. Nucleic acid was either cDNA or gDNA, and it came from T cells, B-cell-depleted T cells, or PBMCs.

With 4 bases clipped from V and 6 bases from J, the junction kept 12 bases outside the gene matches. Germline V CDR1 and CDR2: SGDLS, YYNGEE. The CDR3 runs 16 residues. Authors' methods: By means of reference gene primer amplification, nucleated cell counts were estimated. Clones were read by immunoSEQ multiplex PCR, and TCRdb kept only the in-frame ones, dropping some. Clone size and V and J calls were adopted from that table, with D and trimming inferred from the DNA. The data show around 200,000 clones, 80% to 90% seen once. The V call is TRBV9, the J call TRBJ2-7; TRBD2 agrees at 11 bases. Sequenced material: peripheral blood. The origin of this receptor is a man aged 60 to 75 who had recovered from COVID-19. CDR3: CASSRLGLAGSLEQYF. In DNA, the CDR3 is TGTGCCAGCAGCCGCCTCGGACTAGCGGGCTCTCTCGAGCAGTACTTC.